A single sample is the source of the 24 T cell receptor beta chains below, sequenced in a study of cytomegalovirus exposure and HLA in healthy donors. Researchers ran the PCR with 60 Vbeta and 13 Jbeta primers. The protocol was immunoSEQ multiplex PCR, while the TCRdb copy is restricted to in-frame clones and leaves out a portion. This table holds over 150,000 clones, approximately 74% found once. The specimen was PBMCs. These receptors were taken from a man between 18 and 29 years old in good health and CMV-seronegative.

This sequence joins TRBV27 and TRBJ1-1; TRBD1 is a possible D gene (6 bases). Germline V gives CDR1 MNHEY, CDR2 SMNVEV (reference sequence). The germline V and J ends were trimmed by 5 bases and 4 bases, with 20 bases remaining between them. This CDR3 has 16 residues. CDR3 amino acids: CASSLQGLSVSTEAFF. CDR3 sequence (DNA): TGTGCCAGCAGTCTACAGGGTTTATCGGTGAGCACTGAAGCTTTCTTT.

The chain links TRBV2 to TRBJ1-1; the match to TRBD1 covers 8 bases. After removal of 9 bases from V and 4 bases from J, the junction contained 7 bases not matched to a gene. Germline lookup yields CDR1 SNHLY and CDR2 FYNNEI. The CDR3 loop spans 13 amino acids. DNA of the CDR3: TGTGCCAGTGGTACAGGGGGAGGCACTGAAGCTTTCTTT. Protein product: CASGTGGGTEAFF.

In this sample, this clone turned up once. As DNA, the CDR3 is TGCGCCAGCAGCCCACAGGGTGAAAAACTGTTTTTT. Protein: CASSPQGEKLFF. V usage is TRBV4-1 and J usage is TRBJ1-4; possibly TRBD1 for D (6 bases). This CDR3 spans 12 amino acids. V was cut by 4 bases and J by 7 bases, with 7 bases left in between. Germline V lookup: CDR1 MGHRA, CDR2 YSYEKL.

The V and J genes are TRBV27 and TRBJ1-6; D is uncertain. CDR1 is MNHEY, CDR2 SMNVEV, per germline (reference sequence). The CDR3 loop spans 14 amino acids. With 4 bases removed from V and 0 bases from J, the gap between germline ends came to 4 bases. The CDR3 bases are TGTGCCAGCAGTTCCCTCTCCTATAATTCACCCCTCCACTTT. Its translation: CASSSLSYNSPLHF.

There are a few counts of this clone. CDR3 region: CASSLEALGTGELFF. CDR3 bases: TGCGCCAGCAGCTTGGAGGCACTAGGGACCGGGGAGCTGTTTTTT. The V gene is TRBV5-1, the J gene TRBJ2-2; perhaps TRBD2 as D (5 bases). The V and J ends lost 0 bases and 5 bases respectively, with 11 bases between them. The germline V gene encodes CDR1 SGHRS and CDR2 YFSETQ. This CDR3 has 15 amino acids.

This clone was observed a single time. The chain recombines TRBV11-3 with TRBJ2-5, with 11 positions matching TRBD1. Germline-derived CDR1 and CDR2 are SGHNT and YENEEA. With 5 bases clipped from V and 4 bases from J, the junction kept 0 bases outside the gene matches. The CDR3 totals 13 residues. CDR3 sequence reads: CASSGTGGETQYF. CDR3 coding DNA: TGTGCCAGCAGCGGGACAGGGGGAGAGACCCAGTACTTC.

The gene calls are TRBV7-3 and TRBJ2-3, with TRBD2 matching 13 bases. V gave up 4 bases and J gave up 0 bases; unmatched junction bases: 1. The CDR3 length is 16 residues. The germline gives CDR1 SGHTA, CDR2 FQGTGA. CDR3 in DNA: TGTGCCAGCAGCTCGGGACTAGCGGGGAGCACAGATACGCAGTATTTT. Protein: CASSSGLAGSTDTQYF.

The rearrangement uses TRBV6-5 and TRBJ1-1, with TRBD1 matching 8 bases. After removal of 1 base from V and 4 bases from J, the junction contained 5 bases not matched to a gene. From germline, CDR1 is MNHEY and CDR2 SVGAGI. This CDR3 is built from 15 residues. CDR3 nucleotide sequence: TGTGCCAGCAGTTACTGGCAGGGGGCCGGCACTGAAGCTTTCTTT. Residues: CASSYWQGAGTEAFF.

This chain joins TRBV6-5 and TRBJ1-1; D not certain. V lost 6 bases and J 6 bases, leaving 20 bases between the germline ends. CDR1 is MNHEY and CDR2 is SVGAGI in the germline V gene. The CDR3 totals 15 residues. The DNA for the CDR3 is TGTGCCAGCAGCCGCCTCGGGGTGGGGAGGGCTGAAGCTTTCTTT. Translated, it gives CASSRLGVGRAEAFF.

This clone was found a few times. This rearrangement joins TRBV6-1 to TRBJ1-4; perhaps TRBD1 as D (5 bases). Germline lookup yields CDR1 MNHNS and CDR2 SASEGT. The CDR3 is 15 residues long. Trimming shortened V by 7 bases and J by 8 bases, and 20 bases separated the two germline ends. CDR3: CASTPGGGSGEKLFF. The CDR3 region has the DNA TGTGCCAGCACTCCGGGGGGAGGGTCAGGGGAAAAACTGTTTTTT.

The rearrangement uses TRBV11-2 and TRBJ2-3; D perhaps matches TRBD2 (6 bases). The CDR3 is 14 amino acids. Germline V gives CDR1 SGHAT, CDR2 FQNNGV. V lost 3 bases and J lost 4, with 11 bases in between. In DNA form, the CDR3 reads TGTGCCAGCAGCTTTAAACAGCGGGCAGATACGCAGTATTTT. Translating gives CASSFKQRADTQYF.

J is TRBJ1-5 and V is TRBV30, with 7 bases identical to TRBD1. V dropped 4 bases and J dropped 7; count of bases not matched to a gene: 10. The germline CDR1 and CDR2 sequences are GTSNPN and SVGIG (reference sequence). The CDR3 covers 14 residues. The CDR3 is CAWNRGEGDQPQHF. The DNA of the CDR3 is TGTGCCTGGAACAGGGGAGAGGGGGACCAGCCCCAGCATTTT.

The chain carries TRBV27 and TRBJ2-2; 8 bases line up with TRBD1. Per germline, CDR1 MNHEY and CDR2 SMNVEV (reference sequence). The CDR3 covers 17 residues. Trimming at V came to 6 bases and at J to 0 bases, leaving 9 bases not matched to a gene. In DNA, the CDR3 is TGTGCCAGCAGCTTTCAGGGGGCGGTTCCGAACACCGGGGAGCTGTTTTTT. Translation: CASSFQGAVPNTGELFF.

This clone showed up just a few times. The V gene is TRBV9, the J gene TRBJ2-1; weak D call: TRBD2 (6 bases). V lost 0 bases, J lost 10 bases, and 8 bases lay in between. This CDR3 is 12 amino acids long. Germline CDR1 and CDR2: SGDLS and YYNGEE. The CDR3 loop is CASSVGGAEQFF. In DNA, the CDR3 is TGTGCCAGCAGCGTAGGCGGGGCCGAGCAGTTCTTC.

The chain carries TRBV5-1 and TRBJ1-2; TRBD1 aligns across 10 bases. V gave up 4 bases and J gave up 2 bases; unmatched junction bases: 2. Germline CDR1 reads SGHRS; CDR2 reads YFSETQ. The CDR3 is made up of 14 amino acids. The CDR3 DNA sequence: TGCGCCAGCAGCGAGACAGGGGGCAACTATGGCTACACCTTC. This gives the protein CASSETGGNYGYTF.

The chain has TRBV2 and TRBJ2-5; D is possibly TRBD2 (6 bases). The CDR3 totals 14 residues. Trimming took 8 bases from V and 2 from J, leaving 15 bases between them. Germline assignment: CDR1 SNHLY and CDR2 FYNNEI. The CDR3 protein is CASLSLGGQETQYF. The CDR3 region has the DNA TGTGCCAGCCTTTCGTTGGGGGGACAAGAGACCCAGTACTTC.

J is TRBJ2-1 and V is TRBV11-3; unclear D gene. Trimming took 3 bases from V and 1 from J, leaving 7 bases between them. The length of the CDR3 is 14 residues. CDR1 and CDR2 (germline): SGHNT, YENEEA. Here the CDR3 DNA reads TGTGCCAGCAGCTTCTCACAGTCCTACAATGAGCAGTTCTTC. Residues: CASSFSQSYNEQFF.

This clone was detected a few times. The DNA of the CDR3 is TGTGCCAGCAGCGCCCGTACTCGGAATTCACCCCTCCACTTT. It translates to CASSARTRNSPLHF. The chain combines TRBV7-9 with TRBJ1-6; D is unclear. The CDR3 totals 14 residues. Germline assignment: CDR1 SEHNR and CDR2 FQNEAQ (reference sequence). Trimming took 5 bases from V and 7 from J, leaving 12 bases between them. The whole variable domain, filled in from reference TRBV7-9 and TRBJ1-6, reads DTGVSQNPRHKITKRGQNVTFRCDPISEHNRLYWYRQTLGQGPEFLTYFQNEAQLEKSRLLSDRFSAERPKGSFSTLEIQRTEQGDSAMYLCASSARTRNSPLHFGNGTRLTVT.

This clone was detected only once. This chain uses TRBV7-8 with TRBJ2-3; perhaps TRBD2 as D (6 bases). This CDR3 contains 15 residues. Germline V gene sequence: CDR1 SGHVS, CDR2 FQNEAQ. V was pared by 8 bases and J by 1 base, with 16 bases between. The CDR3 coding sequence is TGTGCCAGCGTCCCGATGGCGGGGCGCACAGATACGCAGTATTTT. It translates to CASVPMAGRTDTQYF.

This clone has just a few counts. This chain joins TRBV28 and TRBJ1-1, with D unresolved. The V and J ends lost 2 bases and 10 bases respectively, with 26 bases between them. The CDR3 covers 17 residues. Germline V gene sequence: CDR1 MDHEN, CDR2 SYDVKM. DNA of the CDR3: TGTGCCAGCAGTTTAAATCGCGGGGAACTTTGGATTAATGCAGCTTTCTTT. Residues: CASSLNRGELWINAAFF.

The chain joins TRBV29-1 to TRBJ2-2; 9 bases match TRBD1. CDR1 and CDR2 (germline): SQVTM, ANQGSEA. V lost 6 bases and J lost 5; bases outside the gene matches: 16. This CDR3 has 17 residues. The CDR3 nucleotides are TGCAGCGTATCAACGCCCGGCGACAGGGGGGGGACCGGGGAGCTGTTTTTT. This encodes CSVSTPGDRGGTGELFF.

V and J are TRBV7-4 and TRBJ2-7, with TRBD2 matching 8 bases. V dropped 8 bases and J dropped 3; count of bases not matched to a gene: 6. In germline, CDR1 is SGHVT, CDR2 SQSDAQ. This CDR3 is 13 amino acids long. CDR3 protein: CASPPGGGYEQYF. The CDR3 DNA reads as TGTGCCAGCCCACCGGGGGGGGGCTACGAGCAGTACTTC.

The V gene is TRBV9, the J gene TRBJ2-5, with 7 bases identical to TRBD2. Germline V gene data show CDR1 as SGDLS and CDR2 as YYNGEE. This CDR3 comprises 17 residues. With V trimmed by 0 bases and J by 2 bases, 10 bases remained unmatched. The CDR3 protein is CASSVAPRVGGQETQYF. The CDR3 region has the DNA TGTGCCAGCAGCGTAGCGCCGAGGGTCGGGGGGCAAGAGACCCAGTACTTC.

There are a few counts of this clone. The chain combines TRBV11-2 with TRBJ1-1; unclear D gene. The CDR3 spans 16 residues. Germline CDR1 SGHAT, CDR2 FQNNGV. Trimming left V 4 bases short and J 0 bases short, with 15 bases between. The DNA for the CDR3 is TGTGCCAGCAGCTCAACCCTTATGACAATGAACACTGAAGCTTTCTTT. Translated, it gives CASSSTLMTMNTEAFF.